These T cell receptor beta chains were read from a single sample in a study of cytomegalovirus exposure and HLA in healthy donors. Only in-frame clones appear in the TCRdb table, and some are missing; sequencing was by immunoSEQ multiplex PCR. Of approximately 220,000 clones in the sample, around nine tenths are singletons; the top ten hold less than 3%. Sequenced sample: PBMCs. The receptors come from a young man in good health and CMV-seronegative. The CDR3 runs from the conserved cysteine through the conserved F or W. A D gene is named only where the DNA matches it firmly. Clone sizes are given selectively: once, few, many, or a class where the clone is expanded.

d_gene	v_gene	j_gene	abundance	CDR3nt	CDR3aa
.	TRBV28	TRBJ2-7	.	TGTGCCAGCAGTTCCCCCCGAGGCAGTGGATACTCCTACGAGCAGTACTTC	CASSSPRGSGYSYEQYF
.	TRBV5-6	TRBJ1-1	.	TGTGCCAGCAGCTTGGGGGGGACACCTGAAGCTTTCTTT	CASSLGGTPEAFF
.	TRBV18	TRBJ1-2	.	TGTGCCAGCTCACCGTCCGGGGACTATGGCTACACCTTC	CASSPSGDYGYTF
TRBD2	TRBV6-1	TRBJ2-1	.	TGTGCCAGCAGAGAACTAGCGGGGGGGGAGCAGTTCTTC	CASRELAGGEQFF
TRBD1	TRBV7-8	TRBJ2-7	once	TGTGCCAGCAGCTCCCTCGGTGGGACAGGCTTCTACGAGCAGTACTTC	CASSSLGGTGFYEQYF
TRBD1	TRBV28	TRBJ1-5	.	TGTGCCAGCAAACAGGGGATAAACAATCAGCCCCAGCATTTT	CASKQGINNQPQHF
TRBD1	TRBV27	TRBJ2-7	.	TGTGCCAGCAGAGGGACAGGGCTTTGGAGGTACGAGCAGTACTTC	CASRGTGLWRYEQYF
.	TRBV14	TRBJ2-4	.	TGTGCCAGCAGCCCTCTGGGTCCGGGGAACATTCAGTACTTC	CASSPLGPGNIQYF
TRBD1	TRBV28	TRBJ1-5	.	TGTGCCAGCACTCGGGACAGCCTTAATCAGCCCCAGCATTTT	CASTRDSLNQPQHF
.	TRBV14	TRBJ2-1	.	TGTGCCAGCAGCCAAGATCAATTGATGGCATTGCCTCACAATGAGCAGTTCTTC	CASSQDQLMALPHNEQFF
.	TRBV19	TRBJ1-6	.	TGTGCCAGTAGTATAGTAATTTGGGAGTCACCCCTCCACTTT	CASSIVIWESPLHF
TRBD1	TRBV5-1	TRBJ2-2	.	TGCGCCAGCAGCCCTCGTACAGGGGGCACCGGGGAGCTGTTTTTT	CASSPRTGGTGELFF
TRBD2	TRBV10-1	TRBJ2-7	.	TGCGCCAGCGGTAGCGGGAGAGGCGAGCAGTACTTC	CASGSGRGEQYF
TRBD2	TRBV5-1	TRBJ2-3	.	TGCGCCAGCAGCCGAAGCGGGGGGGCCTCAGATACGCAGTATTTT	CASSRSGGASDTQYF
.	TRBV20-1	TRBJ1-2	.	TGCAGTGCTCGGGGCTATGGCTACACCTTC	CSARGYGYTF
TRBD2	TRBV10-2	TRBJ2-1	.	TGCGCCAGCAGGGGGGGGTATGAGCAGTTCTTC	CASRGGYEQFF
.	TRBV29-1	TRBJ2-2	few	TGCAGCGGTAGCGGAACCACCGGGGAGCTGTTTTTT	CSGSGTTGELFF
TRBD2	TRBV5-4	TRBJ2-2	.	TGTGCCAGCAGCTCTGCTTGGACTAGCGGGGGAACTGAACACGGGGAGCTGTTTTTT	CASSSAWTSGGTEHGELFF
.	TRBV7-9	TRBJ1-5	.	TGTGCCAGCAGCCTGGCGGATGGGCCCCAGCATTTT	CASSLADGPQHF
TRBD2	TRBV27	TRBJ2-5	.	TGTGCCAGCAGCCCTACACTAGCGGGGGTAGAGACCCAGTACTTC	CASSPTLAGVETQYF
TRBD1	TRBV9	TRBJ1-2	.	TGTGCCAGCAGCGTAGGTAGGGGGCGTTACTATGGCTACACCTTC	CASSVGRGRYYGYTF
TRBD1	TRBV15	TRBJ2-7	.	TGTGCCACCCCCGACAGGGGGCCGCAGCAGTACTTC	CATPDRGPQQYF
.	TRBV7-9	TRBJ2-1	.	TGTGCCAGCAGCTTAGCAGGGGTGGCCTACAATGAGCAGTTCTTC	CASSLAGVAYNEQFF
.	TRBV28	TRBJ1-2	once	TGTGCCAGCATAAGCGGGACGTATGGTGGTGGCTACACCTTC	CASISGTYGGGYTF
.	TRBV6-5	TRBJ2-1	.	TGTGCCAGCAGAGGGACATACCATGGCCATGAGCAGTTCTTC	CASRGTYHGHEQFF
TRBD1	TRBV5-1	TRBJ2-6	.	TGCGCCAGCAGCGGAGGACAGGGGGCGATACGTTCCGGGGCCAACGTCCTGACTTTC	CASSGGQGAIRSGANVLTF
.	TRBV27	TRBJ1-3	.	TGTGCCAGCAGTCCACGGGACATGAACACCATATATTTT	CASSPRDMNTIYF
.	TRBV5-4	TRBJ2-7	once	TGTGCCAGCAGCCCTTGGCGGGACTCCTACGAGCAGTACTTC	CASSPWRDSYEQYF
.	TRBV11-2	TRBJ1-5	.	TGTGCCAGCAGCCAAGACGGCGTCGGGACCCAGCATTTT	CASSQDGVGTQHF
.	TRBV7-9	TRBJ1-1	.	TGTGCCAGCAGCCCCATGGACTACGCTTTCTTT	CASSPMDYAFF
TRBD2	TRBV28	TRBJ2-7	.	TGTGCCAGCAGTATAGCGGGGGGGCTTGAGCAGTACTTC	CASSIAGGLEQYF
.	TRBV6-1	TRBJ1-2	.	TGTGCCAGCAGTGGTTATATAAAAGACAGCTATGGCTACACCTTC	CASSGYIKDSYGYTF